The 24 T cell receptor beta chains below come from one sample, sequenced in a study of lymphopenia after photon versus proton radiotherapy. Sequenced by immunoSEQ multiplex PCR; TCRdb stores in-frame clones only, minus some. The sample contains 150,000 to 200,000 clones, around 85% of which appear only once. This sample comprised peripheral blood, obtained from a patient treated with photon-based radiotherapy. These receptors were taken from a man aged 50 to 60 with gastric cancer.

The chain links TRBV5-8 to TRBJ1-2; TRBD1 is a possible D gene (5 bases). The CDR3 totals 13 residues. With 1 base removed from V and 5 bases from J, the gap between germline ends came to 9 bases. Germline CDR1 reads SGHTS; CDR2 reads YDEGEE. In DNA form, the CDR3 reads TGTGCCAGCAGCTTGAGGGGCCCGTATGGCTACACCTTC. This gives the protein CASSLRGPYGYTF.

This clone was seen only once. The V gene is TRBV19, the J gene TRBJ2-5; perhaps TRBD2 as D (6 bases). Trimming took 1 base from V and 4 from J, leaving 13 bases between them. CDR1 is LNHDA and CDR2 is SQIVND in the germline V gene (reference sequence). The CDR3 is made up of 15 amino acids. The CDR3 loop reads CASSIVLARAETQYF. Written as DNA, the CDR3 is TGTGCCAGTAGTATAGTGCTAGCGAGGGCAGAGACCCAGTACTTC.

The chain carries TRBV10-3 and TRBJ1-5, with 8 bases matching TRBD1. The CDR3 sequence is 17 residues long. The J segment lost 0 bases and the V segment lost 0 bases, leaving 4 bases of the junction unmatched. Germline CDR1 ENHRY, CDR2 SYGVKD. CDR3 in amino acids: CAISESGQAPSNQPQHF. The CDR3, as DNA: TGTGCCATCAGTGAGTCGGGACAGGCCCCTAGCAATCAGCCCCAGCATTTT.

Worth noting for this clone: Germline is not matched at one junction end, which may reflect a read error. The chain uses TRBV5-6 and TRBJ2-1; the D gene could be TRBD1 or TRBD2 (5 bases each). Germline V gene lookup returns CDR1 SGHDT and CDR2 YYEEEE. The CDR3 is 17 amino acids. CDR3 residues: CASSLGERSASYNEQFF. The CDR3 DNA is TGTGCCAGCAGTTTGGGGGAGCGGTCTGCCTCCTACAATGAGCAGTTCTTC.

There are a few counts of this clone. The chain carries TRBV7-9 and TRBJ2-1; TRBD2 matches 16 bases. Germline CDR1 SEHNR, CDR2 FQNEAQ (reference sequence). The CDR3 has 16 amino acids. Trimming removed 5 bases from V and 10 bases from J; junction bases left unmatched: 8. The DNA for the CDR3 is TGTGCCAGCAGCCCTCTGGGGACTAGCGGGAGGGTGGAGCAGTTCTTC. Protein: CASSPLGTSGRVEQFF.

This sequence joins TRBV18 and TRBJ1-2; 8 bases map to TRBD1. This CDR3 has 13 amino acids. The trim removed 8 bases at V and 7 bases at J, leaving 9 bases unmatched. Germline CDR1 KGHSH, CDR2 LQKENI. The CDR3 nucleotides are TGTGCCAGCACGGACAGGGACCGAGGTGGCTACACCTTC. It yields the protein CASTDRDRGGYTF.

V is TRBV19 and J is TRBJ2-7, with 8 positions matching TRBD1. The CDR3 is 15 amino acids. With 6 bases clipped from V and 1 base from J, the junction kept 8 bases outside the gene matches. Germline CDR1 is LNHDA and CDR2 is SQIVND (reference sequence). The CDR3 nucleotides are TGTGCCAGTAGGGCATCCGGGACAGGTTCCTACGAGCAGTACTTC. Protein: CASRASGTGSYEQYF.

V and J are TRBV7-9 and TRBJ2-1; 9 bases fit TRBD1. Germline CDR1 and CDR2: SEHNR and FQNEAQ (reference sequence). There are 14 residues in the CDR3. Trimming cost V 1 base and J 8 bases; bases outside gene matches: 3. CDR3 DNA: TGTGCCAGCAGCTTAGGGGACAGGGCGTATGAGCAGTTCTTC. Residues: CASSLGDRAYEQFF.

This clone has a single count. Written as DNA, the CDR3 is TGTGCCAGCCCCGACGGTAGACATCCTTACAATGAGCAGTTCTTC. Protein product: CASPDGRHPYNEQFF. The chain employs TRBV6-1 and TRBJ2-1, with D uncertain. The CDR3 is made up of 15 amino acids. CDR1 is MNHNS, CDR2 SASEGT, per germline. V was cut by 8 bases and J by 4 bases, with 18 bases left in between.

The rearrangement uses TRBV5-1 and TRBJ2-7; the D gene is possibly TRBD2 (7 bases). Trimming left V 4 bases short and J 8 bases short, with 13 bases between. The CDR3 extends over 12 amino acids. Germline values: CDR1 SGHRS, CDR2 YFSETQ. The CDR3 DNA reads TGCGCCAGCAGCCCCGAGGGGGGGAAGCAGTACTTC. Amino acids: CASSPEGGKQYF.

This chain uses TRBV7-9 with TRBJ2-6; D unresolved. Trimming removed 0 bases at V and 4 bases at J, with 10 bases between. Germline CDR1 reads SEHNR; CDR2 reads FQNEAQ (reference sequence). The CDR3 consists of 16 residues. The CDR3 DNA reads TGTGCCAGCAGCTTAGCTTCCGGGTTCGGGGCCAACGTCCTGACTTTC. It translates to CASSLASGFGANVLTF.

The rearrangement joins TRBV2 to TRBJ2-1; possible D gene TRBD2, 6 bases. Germline loops: CDR1 SNHLY, CDR2 FYNNEI. The CDR3 runs to 13 residues. The ends were cut back, 7 bases at V and 4 bases at J, with 11 bases in the middle. The CDR3 loop is CASKRVAYNEQFF. CDR3 in DNA: TGTGCCAGCAAGCGGGTAGCTTACAATGAGCAGTTCTTC.

This clone is a singleton in its sample. Here the CDR3 reads CASSHPKQGPLVVAKNIQYF. In DNA form, the CDR3 reads TGCGCCAGCAGTCACCCTAAACAGGGCCCTCTGGTTGTAGCCAAAAACATTCAGTACTTC. The chain links TRBV23-1 to TRBJ2-4, with a weak D call TRBD1 (6 bases). TRBV23-1 is an ORF; its function is uncertain. This CDR3 region has 20 residues. V lost 3 bases, J lost 0 bases, and 24 bases lay in between.

In its sample, this clone was seen many times. The chain couples TRBV30 to TRBJ1-1; possible D gene TRBD1, 6 bases. CDR3 size: 14 residues. CDR1 GTSNPN and CDR2 SVGIG come from the germline V gene (reference sequence). Between the trimmed V and J ends, which lost 5 bases and 5 bases, there was a span of 18 bases. The CDR3 DNA follows: TGTGCCTGGGGGTACAGGGTGAGAAGGACTGAAGCTTTCTTT. This codes for CAWGYRVRRTEAFF.

The gene calls are TRBV21-1 and TRBJ2-2; the D call of TRBD1 is as the table states it, not checked on the DNA. TRBV21-1 has pseudogene status. CDR3 length: 18 residues. In nucleotides, the CDR3 is TGTGCCAGCATACCTTACCTACAGCCGCCAACGAACACCGGGGAGCTGTTTTTT. As protein: CASIPYLQPPTNTGELFF.

The chain uses TRBV7-9 and TRBJ1-2; 10 bases align to TRBD1. The junction had 7 bases not matched to a gene; V was cut back by 4 bases and J by 2 bases. The germline V gene encodes CDR1 SEHNR and CDR2 FQNEAQ (reference sequence). This CDR3 is built from 16 residues. This chain's CDR3 is CASSSIGTGVNYGYTF. CDR3 in DNA: TGTGCCAGCAGCTCAATCGGGACAGGGGTAAACTATGGCTACACCTTC.

The CDR3 DNA reads TGTGCCAGCAGCTTGGATTACAGTCTGAACACTGAAGCTTTCTTT. Translated: CASSLDYSLNTEAFF. The chain has TRBV5-8 and TRBJ1-1, with no clear D. The CDR3 sequence is 15 residues long. Per the germline V gene, CDR1 is SGHTS and CDR2 is YDEGEE. V lost 0 bases and J 0 bases, leaving 9 bases between the germline ends.

V is TRBV10-3 and J is TRBJ2-2; perhaps TRBD1 as D (5 bases). This CDR3 contains 15 residues. With 3 bases removed from V and 1 base from J, the gap between germline ends came to 9 bases. The germline CDR1 and CDR2 sequences are ENHRY and SYGVKD. The CDR3 protein is CAISDPGQNTGELFF. The CDR3 nucleotides read TGTGCCATCAGTGATCCCGGACAGAACACCGGGGAGCTGTTTTTT.

This chain joins TRBV27 and TRBJ2-1; 9 bases align to TRBD1. V trimming: 2 bases; J trimming: 7 bases; junction bases outside the gene matches: 12. The V gene's germline CDR1 is MNHEY and CDR2 SMNVEV (reference sequence). The CDR3 consists of 17 residues. The CDR3 DNA reads TGTGCCAGCAGTTTACTTCCAGGGACAGGGCGAAGGAATGAGCAGTTCTTC. The encoded protein is CASSLLPGTGRRNEQFF.

The J gene is TRBJ1-1, the V gene TRBV9; D is undetermined. The germline V gene has CDR1 SGDLS and CDR2 YYNGEE. Trimming removed 4 bases from V and 3 bases from J, with 16 bases in between. The CDR3 spans 15 residues. CDR3 bases: TGTGCCAGCAGCCCTCAGGCCGGGCCGGACACTGAAGCTTTCTTT. Encoded protein: CASSPQAGPDTEAFF.

The chain employs TRBV4-1 and TRBJ2-7; 10 bases are shared with TRBD2. This CDR3 has 17 amino acids. CDR1 MGHRA and CDR2 YSYEKL come from the germline V gene. V dropped 1 base and J dropped 4; count of bases not matched to a gene: 10. The CDR3 loop is CASSQVSLAGVRYEQYF. CDR3 nucleotides: TGCGCCAGCAGCCAAGTCAGCCTAGCGGGAGTGCGGTACGAGCAGTACTTC.

The table lists this clone with a few counts. In the same sample, other DNA sequences code for this CDR3. The chain recombines TRBV27 with TRBJ2-7, with a tentative D call TRBD1 (5 bases). In germline, CDR1 is MNHEY, CDR2 SMNVEV (reference sequence). There are 12 residues in the CDR3. The germline V and J ends were trimmed by 6 bases and 3 bases, with 9 bases remaining between them. CDR3 coding DNA: TGTGCCAGCAGAGGGGATTACTACGAGCAGTACTTC. The encoded protein is CASRGDYYEQYF.

The genes are TRBV4-3 and TRBJ2-7; 8 positions agree with TRBD1. V lost 1 base and J lost 7; bases outside the gene matches: 3. Germline V lookup: CDR1 LGHNA, CDR2 YSLEER. The CDR3 has 13 amino acids. CDR3 sequence reads: CASSQAGGGEQYF. Written as DNA, the CDR3 is TGCGCCAGCAGCCAAGCAGGGGGCGGGGAGCAGTACTTC.

The V gene is TRBV15, the J gene TRBJ1-6, with D possibly being TRBD1 (5 bases). The germline gives CDR1 LNHNV, CDR2 YYDKDF (reference sequence). CDR3 size: 18 residues. Trimming shortened V by 1 base and J by 4 bases, and 17 bases separated the two germline ends. The CDR3 DNA sequence: TGTGCCACCAGCAGAGGTGCAGGGAGCGGACTTTATAATTCACCCCTCCACTTT. Its protein product is CATSRGAGSGLYNSPLHF.